This T cell receptor beta chain is from a study of CXCR3-negative and CXCR3-positive naive CD8 T cells. The libraries of TRB cDNA were constructed through 5' RACE using UMI labels. No DNA is given; TCRdb re-called the 5' RACE reads and lists each CDR3 protein once. The sample features approximately 89,000 distinct CDR3 sequences, with roughly 0.48% in its top ten. Study observations and caveats: CXCR3-positive naive cells had TRB CDR3s that were more hydrophobic than CXCR3-negative naive cells had.

Germline V gene lookup returns CDR1 MGHRA and CDR2 YSYEKL. CDR3 length: 16 amino acids. For this clonotype: Its specificity is unknown.

This sequence was found in a human donor in good health. Some clones in this sample may be carry-over from other donors' samples. This rearrangement joins TRBV4-1 to TRBJ1-5; TCRdb calls TRBD1, which cannot be checked without DNA. Sequencing was done on a sample of naive CXCR3+ CD8+ T cells from blood. Subset specified: CD45RO-CCR7+CD27+CD95- naive CD8+ T cells expressing CXCR3 (TNR3+). The CDR3 spells CASSQDRGSPYQPQHF.